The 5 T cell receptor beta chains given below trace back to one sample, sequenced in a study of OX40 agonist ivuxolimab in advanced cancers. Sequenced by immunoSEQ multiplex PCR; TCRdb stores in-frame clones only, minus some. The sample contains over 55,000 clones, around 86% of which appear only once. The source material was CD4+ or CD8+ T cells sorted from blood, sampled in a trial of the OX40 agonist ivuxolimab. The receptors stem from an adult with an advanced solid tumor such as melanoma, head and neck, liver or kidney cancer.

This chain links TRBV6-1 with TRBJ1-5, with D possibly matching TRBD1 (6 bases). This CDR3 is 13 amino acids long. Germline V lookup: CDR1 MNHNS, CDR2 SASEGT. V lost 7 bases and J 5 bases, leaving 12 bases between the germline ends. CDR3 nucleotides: TGTGCCAGCACCGGGGACACTTATCAGCCCCAGCATTTT. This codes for CASTGDTYQPQHF.

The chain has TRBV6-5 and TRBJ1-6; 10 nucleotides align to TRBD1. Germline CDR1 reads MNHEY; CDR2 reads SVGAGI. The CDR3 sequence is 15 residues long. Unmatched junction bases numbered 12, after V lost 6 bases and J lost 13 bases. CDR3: CASSSEGQGRAPLHF. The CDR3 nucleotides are TGTGCCAGCAGCTCAGAGGGACAGGGGAGGGCTCCCCTCCACTTT.

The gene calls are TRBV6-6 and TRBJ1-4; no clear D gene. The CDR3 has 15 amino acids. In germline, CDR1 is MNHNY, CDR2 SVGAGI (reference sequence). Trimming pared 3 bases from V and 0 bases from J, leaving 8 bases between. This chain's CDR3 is CASSYRSATNEKLFF. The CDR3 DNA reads TGTGCCAGCAGTTATAGGTCCGCAACTAATGAAAAACTGTTTTTT.

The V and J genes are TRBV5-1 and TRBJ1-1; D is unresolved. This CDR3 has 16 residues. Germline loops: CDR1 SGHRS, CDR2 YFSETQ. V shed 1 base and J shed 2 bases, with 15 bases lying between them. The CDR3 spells CASSLTLRELNTEAFF. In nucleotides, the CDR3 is TGCGCCAGCAGCTTGACCCTAAGGGAATTAAACACTGAAGCTTTCTTT.

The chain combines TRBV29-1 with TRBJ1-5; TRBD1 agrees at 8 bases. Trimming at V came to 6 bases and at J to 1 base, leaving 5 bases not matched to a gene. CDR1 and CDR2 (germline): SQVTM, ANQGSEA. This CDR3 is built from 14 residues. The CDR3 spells CSVRQGASNQPQHF. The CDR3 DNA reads TGCAGCGTCCGGCAGGGGGCAAGCAATCAGCCCCAGCATTTT.